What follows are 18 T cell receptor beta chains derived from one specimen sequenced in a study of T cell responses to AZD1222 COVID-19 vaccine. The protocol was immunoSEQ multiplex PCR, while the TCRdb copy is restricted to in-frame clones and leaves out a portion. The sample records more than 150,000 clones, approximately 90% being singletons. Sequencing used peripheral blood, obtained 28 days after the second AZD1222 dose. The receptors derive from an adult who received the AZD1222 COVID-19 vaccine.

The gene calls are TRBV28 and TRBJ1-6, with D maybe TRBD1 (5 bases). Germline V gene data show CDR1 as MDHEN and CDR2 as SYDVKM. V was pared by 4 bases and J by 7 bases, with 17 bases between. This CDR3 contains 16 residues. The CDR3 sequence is CASSSTREGLNSPLHF. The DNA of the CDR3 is TGTGCCAGCAGTTCGACGAGAGAGGGGCTCAATTCACCCCTCCACTTT.

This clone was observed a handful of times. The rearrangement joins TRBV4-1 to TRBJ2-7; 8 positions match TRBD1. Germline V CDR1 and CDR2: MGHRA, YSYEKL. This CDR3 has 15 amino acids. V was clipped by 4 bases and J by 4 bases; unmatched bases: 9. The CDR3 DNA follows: TGCGCCAGCAGCCTCCGACAGGGGATATCGTACGAGCAGTACTTC. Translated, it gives CASSLRQGISYEQYF.

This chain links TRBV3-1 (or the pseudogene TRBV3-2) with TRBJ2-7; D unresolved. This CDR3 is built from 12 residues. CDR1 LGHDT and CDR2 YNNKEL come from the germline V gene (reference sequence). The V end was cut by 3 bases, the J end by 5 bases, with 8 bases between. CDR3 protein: CASSQESHEQYF. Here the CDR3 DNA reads TGTGCCAGCAGCCAGGAGAGCCACGAGCAGTACTTC.

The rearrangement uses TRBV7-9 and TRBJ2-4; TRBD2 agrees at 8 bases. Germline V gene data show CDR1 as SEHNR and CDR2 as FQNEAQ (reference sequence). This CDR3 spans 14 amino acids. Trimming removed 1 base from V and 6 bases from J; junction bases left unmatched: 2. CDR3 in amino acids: CASSLGAGGNIQYF. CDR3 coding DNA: TGTGCCAGCAGCTTAGGGGCGGGAGGAAACATTCAGTACTTC.

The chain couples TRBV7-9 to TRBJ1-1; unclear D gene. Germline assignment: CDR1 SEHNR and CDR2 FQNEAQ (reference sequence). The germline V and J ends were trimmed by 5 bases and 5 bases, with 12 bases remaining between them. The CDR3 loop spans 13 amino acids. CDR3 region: CASSRLTQTEAFF. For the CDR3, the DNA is TGTGCCAGCAGCCGACTGACACAGACTGAAGCTTTCTTT. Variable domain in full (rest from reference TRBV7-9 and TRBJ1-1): DTGVSQNPRHKITKRGQNVTFRCDPISEHNRLYWYRQTLGQGPEFLTYFQNEAQLEKSRLLSDRFSAERPKGSFSTLEIQRTEQGDSAMYLCASSRLTQTEAFFGQGTRLTVV.

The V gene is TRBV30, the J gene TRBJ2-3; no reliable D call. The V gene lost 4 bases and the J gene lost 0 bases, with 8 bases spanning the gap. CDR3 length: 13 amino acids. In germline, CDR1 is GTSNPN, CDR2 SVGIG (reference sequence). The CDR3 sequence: CAWIAASTDTQYF. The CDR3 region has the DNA TGTGCCTGGATCGCAGCCAGCACAGATACGCAGTATTTT. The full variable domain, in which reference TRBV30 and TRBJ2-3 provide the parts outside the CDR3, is SQTIHQWPATLVQPVGSPLSLECTVEGTSNPNLYWYRQAAGRGLQLLFYSVGIGQISSEVPQNLSASRPQDRQFILSSKKLLLSDSGFYLCAWIAASTDTQYFGPGTRLTVL.

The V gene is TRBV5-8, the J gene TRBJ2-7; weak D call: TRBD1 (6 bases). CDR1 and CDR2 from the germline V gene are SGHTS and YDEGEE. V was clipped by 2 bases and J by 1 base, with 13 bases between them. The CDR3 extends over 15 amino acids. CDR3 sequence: CASSFPDRLSYEQYF. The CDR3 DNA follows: TGTGCCAGCAGCTTTCCCGACAGGTTGTCCTACGAGCAGTACTTC.

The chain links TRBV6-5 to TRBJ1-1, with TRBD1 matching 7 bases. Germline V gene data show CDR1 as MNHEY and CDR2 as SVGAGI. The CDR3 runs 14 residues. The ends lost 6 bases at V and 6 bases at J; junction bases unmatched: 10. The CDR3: CASRGTGVVSEAFF. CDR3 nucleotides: TGTGCCAGCAGAGGTACAGGGGTCGTCTCTGAAGCTTTCTTT.

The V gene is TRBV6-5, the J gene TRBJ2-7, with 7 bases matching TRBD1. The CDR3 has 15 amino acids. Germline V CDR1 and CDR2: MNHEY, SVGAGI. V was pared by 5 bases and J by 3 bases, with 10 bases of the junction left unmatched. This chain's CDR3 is CASSSDRDPFYEQYF. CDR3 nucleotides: TGTGCCAGCAGTAGCGACAGGGATCCCTTCTACGAGCAGTACTTC.

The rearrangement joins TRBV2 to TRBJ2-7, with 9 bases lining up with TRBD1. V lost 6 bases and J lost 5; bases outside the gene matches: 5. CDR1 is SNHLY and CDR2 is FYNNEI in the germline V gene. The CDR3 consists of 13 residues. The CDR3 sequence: CASRRDRADEQYF. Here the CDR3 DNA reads TGTGCCAGCAGGCGGGACAGGGCGGACGAGCAGTACTTC.

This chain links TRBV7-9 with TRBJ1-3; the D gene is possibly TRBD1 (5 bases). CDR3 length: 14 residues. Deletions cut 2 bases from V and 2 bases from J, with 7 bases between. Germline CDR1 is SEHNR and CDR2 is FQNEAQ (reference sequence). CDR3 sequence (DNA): TGTGCCAGCAGCTTAACAGGCGCTGGAAACACCATATATTTT. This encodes CASSLTGAGNTIYF.

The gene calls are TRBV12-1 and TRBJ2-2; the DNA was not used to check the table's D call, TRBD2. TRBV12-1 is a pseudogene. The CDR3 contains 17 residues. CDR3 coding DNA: TGTGCCAGCAGCCCGGCTAGCGGGAGTGAGTGCACCGGGGAGCTGTTTTTT. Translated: CASSPASGSECTGELFF.

The CDR3 nucleotides are TGTGCCAGCAGGAAGGGGTGGGAAAACAATGAGCAGTTCTTC. Protein sequence: CASRKGWENNEQFF. This rearrangement joins TRBV28 to TRBJ2-1, with D perhaps matching TRBD1 (5 bases). Germline CDR1 is MDHEN and CDR2 is SYDVKM. The V gene lost 6 bases and the J gene lost 5 bases, with 14 bases spanning the gap. The CDR3 runs 14 residues.

The CDR3 DNA reads as TGTGCCAGCAGTTTAACCCGGACCCGTACAACCTACGAGCAGTACTTC. This translates into CASSLTRTRTTYEQYF. The chain recombines TRBV27 with TRBJ2-7; D gene ambiguous. Germline-derived CDR1 and CDR2 are MNHEY and SMNVEV (reference sequence). Trimming stripped 2 bases from V and 2 bases from J, with 16 bases between. The CDR3 length is 16 residues.

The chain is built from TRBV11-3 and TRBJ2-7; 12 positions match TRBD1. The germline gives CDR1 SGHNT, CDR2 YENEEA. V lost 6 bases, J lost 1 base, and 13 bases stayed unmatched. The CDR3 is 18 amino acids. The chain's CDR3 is CASSPSHPGQGASYEQYF. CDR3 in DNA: TGTGCCAGCAGTCCAAGTCACCCGGGACAGGGGGCGTCCTACGAGCAGTACTTC.

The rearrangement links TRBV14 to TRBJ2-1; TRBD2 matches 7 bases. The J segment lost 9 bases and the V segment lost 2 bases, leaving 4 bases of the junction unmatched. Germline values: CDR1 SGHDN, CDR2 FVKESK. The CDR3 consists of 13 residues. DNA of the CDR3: TGTGCCAGCAGCCAACTCCGGGGGGTTGAGCAGTTCTTC. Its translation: CASSQLRGVEQFF.

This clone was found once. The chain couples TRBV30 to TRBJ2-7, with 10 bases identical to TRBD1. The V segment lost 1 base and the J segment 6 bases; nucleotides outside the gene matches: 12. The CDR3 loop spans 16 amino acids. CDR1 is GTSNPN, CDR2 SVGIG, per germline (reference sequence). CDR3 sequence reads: CAWSGTATGGLSEQYF. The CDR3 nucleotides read TGTGCCTGGAGTGGCACCGCGACAGGGGGCCTAAGCGAGCAGTACTTC.

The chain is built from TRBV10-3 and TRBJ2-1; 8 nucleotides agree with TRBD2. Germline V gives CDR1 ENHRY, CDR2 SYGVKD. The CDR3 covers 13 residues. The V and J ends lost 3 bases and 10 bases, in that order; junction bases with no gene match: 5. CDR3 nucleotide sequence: TGTGCCATCAGTGAAAGGCGGGAGGACGAGCAGTTCTTC. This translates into CAISERREDEQFF.